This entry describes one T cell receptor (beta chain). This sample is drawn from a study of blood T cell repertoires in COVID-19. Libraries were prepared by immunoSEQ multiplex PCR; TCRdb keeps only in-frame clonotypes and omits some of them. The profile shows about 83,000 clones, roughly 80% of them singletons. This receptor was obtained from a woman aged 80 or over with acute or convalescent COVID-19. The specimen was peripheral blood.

The CDR3, as DNA: TGTGCCAGCAGGGGACAGGGTTCAGATACGCAGTATTTT. Amino acid sequence: CASRGQGSDTQYF. This sequence joins TRBV2 and TRBJ2-3; 9 bases are shared with TRBD1. Germline-derived CDR1 and CDR2 are SNHLY and FYNNEI. The CDR3 spans 13 residues. After removal of 6 bases from V and 4 bases from J, the junction contained 2 bases not matched to a gene.